The T cell receptor (beta chain) under discussion was sequenced for a study of human CD4 T cells and Enterobacteriaceae. Trimming took 4 bases from V and 2 from J; bases not matched to a gene: 14. This CDR3 comprises 18 residues. From germline, CDR1 is MNHNS and CDR2 SASEGT. All CD4+ cells other than CD45RA+CCR7+CD95- naive cells were sorted as memory, over 95% pure. Swiss blood donation centers supplied the healthy donor blood. Ex vivo total memory CD4+ cells were sequenced at deep level. Measured with immunoSEQ multiplex PCR; TCRdb has only the in-frame clones, and not every one. The sample carries approximately 26,000 clones, about four fifths recorded once.

This clonotype was sampled from a human donor in good health. J is TRBJ2-3 and V is TRBV6-1; 8 bases line up with TRBD1. Sequencing input: memory CD4+ T cells from blood. CDR3 in amino acids: CASSVFKDRADITDTQYF. For the CDR3, the DNA is TGTGCCAGCAGTGTCTTTAAGGACAGGGCAGATATCACAGATACGCAGTATTTT.